The 15 T cell receptor beta chains in this list originate from one sample, sequenced in a study of blood T cell repertoires in COVID-19. Some clones are missing from TCRdb's copy, which holds only in-frame ones; the method was immunoSEQ multiplex PCR. In the table there are some 150,000 clones, 80% to 90% of which are singletons. The sequenced material came from peripheral blood. The receptors come from a human donor in a cohort sampled during active COVID-19.

This rearrangement joins TRBV7-2 to TRBJ1-3; D is unclear. CDR3 length equals 15 residues. Germline V CDR1 and CDR2: SGHTA, FQGNSA. V gave up 3 bases and J gave up 2 bases, with 11 bases separating them. CDR3 region: CASSFRWSAGNTIYF. CDR3 DNA: TGTGCCAGCAGCTTTAGATGGAGCGCTGGAAACACCATATATTTT.

The chain is built from TRBV30 and TRBJ1-4, with no clear D. CDR3 length equals 12 residues. V lost 3 bases and J 8 bases, leaving 10 bases between the germline ends. The germline CDR1 and CDR2 sequences are GTSNPN and SVGIG (reference sequence). The CDR3 loop is CAWSSGREKLFF. The CDR3 DNA follows: TGTGCCTGGAGCTCGGGGAGGGAAAAACTGTTTTTT.

A single count supports this clone. The V and J genes are TRBV9 and TRBJ1-2, with D perhaps TRBD1 (5 bases). V was cut by 3 bases and J by 8 bases, with 14 bases left in between. The CDR3 length is 13 residues. CDR1 is SGDLS and CDR2 is YYNGEE in the germline V gene. CDR3 nucleotides: TGTGCCAGCAGCGAGGTGGGGACTTCGGGCTACACCTTC. Translation gives CASSEVGTSGYTF.

The chain joins TRBV5-6 to TRBJ2-5; D is unresolved. Germline CDR1 SGHDT, CDR2 YYEEEE. Trimming cost V 0 bases and J 4 bases, with 10 bases left between them. The CDR3 runs to 14 residues. CDR3 DNA: TGTGCCAGCAGCTTGGCTCTACCAACAGAGACCCAGTACTTC. Translation gives CASSLALPTETQYF.

The chain has TRBV7-2 and TRBJ2-2, with D tentatively TRBD2 (5 bases). The germline CDR1 and CDR2 sequences are SGHTA and FQGNSA. The germline V and J ends were trimmed by 2 bases and 7 bases, with 5 bases remaining between them. This CDR3 is built from 12 residues. The DNA for the CDR3 is TGTGCCAGCAGCTTACGGGGCGGGGAGCTGTTTTTT. Amino acid sequence: CASSLRGGELFF.

V is TRBV11-1 and J is TRBJ1-1, with no clear D. Per germline, CDR1 SGHAT and CDR2 FQDESV (reference sequence). V gave up 4 bases and J gave up 10 bases, with 10 bases separating them. This CDR3 is 11 amino acids long. CDR3 nucleotides: TGTGCCAGCAGCTCGGCGGTGGTAGCTTTCTTT. Translated: CASSSAVVAFF.

The V and J genes are TRBV4-1 and TRBJ2-1; tentatively, D is TRBD2 (7 bases). Looked up from germline, CDR1 is MGHRA and CDR2 is YSYEKL. The CDR3 totals 16 residues. The V end lost 5 bases, the J end lost 6 bases, and 20 bases lay between the germline ends. This chain's CDR3 is CASSAQGGGAFNEQFF. CDR3 DNA sequence: TGCGCCAGCAGCGCCCAAGGGGGGGGCGCTTTCAATGAGCAGTTCTTC.

In this sample, this clone turned up once. The gene calls are TRBV7-9 and TRBJ1-5; D not resolved. In germline, CDR1 is SEHNR, CDR2 FQNEAQ (reference sequence). The V and J ends lost 4 bases and 5 bases respectively, with 6 bases between them. The CDR3 is made up of 12 amino acids. The DNA of the CDR3 is TGTGCCAGCAGCTACTCGGATCAGCCCCAGCATTTT. Amino acid sequence: CASSYSDQPQHF.

The chain couples TRBV5-3 to TRBJ1-1; D is ambiguous. TRBV5-3 is annotated as an ORF whose role is uncertain. Trimming removed 1 base from V and 2 bases from J, with 9 bases in between. This CDR3 contains 14 residues. The CDR3 region is CARSLWEVNTEAFF. For the CDR3, the DNA is TGTGCCAGAAGCTTGTGGGAGGTTAACACTGAAGCTTTCTTT.

The V call is TRBV7-9, the J call TRBJ2-7, with 8 bases that match TRBD1. This CDR3 comprises 15 residues. V trimming: 5 bases; J trimming: 5 bases; junction bases outside the gene matches: 11. Germline V CDR1 and CDR2: SEHNR, FQNEAQ (reference sequence). CDR3 nucleotide sequence: TGTGCCAGCAGCGCCCCGGGACAGGCCGTCCACGAGCAGTACTTC. Protein: CASSAPGQAVHEQYF.

This chain links TRBV12-3 or TRBV12-4 with TRBJ1-2; 8 bases align to TRBD1. This CDR3 has 13 residues. The ends lost 6 bases at V and 8 bases at J; junction bases unmatched: 8. CDR3 nucleotide sequence: TGTGCCAGCAGCCCTTCAGGGGGCGACGGCTACACCTTC. Translated, it gives CASSPSGGDGYTF.

The chain links TRBV9 to TRBJ2-7; D is possibly TRBD1 (5 bases). The V end lost 2 bases, the J end lost 5 bases, and 11 bases lay between the germline ends. Germline CDR1 and CDR2: SGDLS and YYNGEE. CDR3 size: 13 residues. The CDR3 sequence is CASSVQGVDEQYF. The DNA of the CDR3 is TGTGCCAGCAGCGTCCAAGGGGTTGACGAGCAGTACTTC.

V is TRBV6-1 and J is TRBJ1-5; D unresolved. V lost 1 base and J lost 6, with 10 bases in between. Germline V CDR1 and CDR2: MNHNS, SASEGT. This CDR3 contains 14 residues. CDR3: CASSEGSVTQPQHF. The CDR3 DNA reads as TGTGCCAGCAGTGAAGGGTCGGTCACTCAGCCCCAGCATTTT.

The chain has TRBV18 and TRBJ1-1; unclear D gene. V lost 1 base to trimming and J lost 1 base, with 13 bases between them. CDR3 length: 16 amino acids. Per germline, CDR1 KGHSH and CDR2 LQKENI. The CDR3 here is CASSPLFQAGNTEAFF. The DNA for the CDR3 is TGTGCCAGCTCACCACTGTTTCAGGCGGGGAACACTGAAGCTTTCTTT.

This chain joins TRBV19 and TRBJ1-1, with D hard to call. Germline-derived CDR1 and CDR2 are LNHDA and SQIVND (reference sequence). The ends were cut back, 5 bases at V and 0 bases at J, with 10 bases in the middle. CDR3 size: 14 residues. The CDR3 region has the DNA TGTGCCAGTAGTCGCGGGGTACTGAACACTGAAGCTTTCTTT. This translates into CASSRGVLNTEAFF. Combining the CDR3 with reference TRBV19 and TRBJ1-1 gives the whole variable domain DGGITQSPKYLFRKEGQNVTLSCEQNLNHDAMYWYRQDPGQGLRLIYYSQIVNDFQKGDIAEGYSVSREKKESFPLTVTSAQKNPTAFYLCASSRGVLNTEAFFGQGTRLTVV.